What follows are 19 T cell receptor beta chains derived from one specimen sequenced in a study of T-cell reconstitution after alpha-beta-depleted transplantation in children (dated by TCRdb to the mid-2010s). Libraries were prepared through PCR. Instrument used: Illumina HiSeq 2500. TCR libraries were prepared with molecular barcoding, using unique molecular identifiers to normalize TCRbeta repertoire quantification. Through fastp at Q25 and MiXCR, TCRdb rebuilt clones from the public reads, retaining in-frame beta chains. Every distinct CDR3 protein forms one entry, paired with its most common genes and DNA. This sample comprises around 680,000 distinct CDR3 sequences, around a sixth of them detected only once. Together, the top ten hold 1.1% of the sample. This specimen was PBMCs from the stem cell graft donor, taken from the stem cell graft. The receptor set was obtained from a human donor who donated a stem cell graft to a child with acute myeloid leukemia.

This clonotype was counted many times. For the CDR3, the DNA is TGCAGTGCTAGAGATCCCGGGACAGTCCATCAGCCCCAGCATTTT. Protein sequence: CSARDPGTVHQPQHF. This sequence joins TRBV20-1 and TRBJ1-5; TRBD1 aligns across 7 bases. The CDR3 length is 15 residues. The ends lost 0 bases at V and 5 bases at J; junction bases unmatched: 7. Germline CDR1 is DFQATT and CDR2 is SNEGSKA (reference sequence).

The chain combines TRBV7-2 with TRBJ2-7; 7 bases are shared with TRBD2. V shed 3 bases, J shed 0 bases, and the junction held 5 bases outside the gene matches. CDR3 length: 15 residues. Germline V CDR1 and CDR2: SGHTA, FQGNSA. CDR3 sequence reads: CASSFGAGSSYEQYF. CDR3 sequence (DNA): TGTGCCAGCAGCTTCGGAGCGGGGAGCTCCTACGAGCAGTACTTC.

The rearrangement links TRBV4-2 to TRBJ2-1, with 10 bases identical to TRBD2. The germline V gene has CDR1 LGHNA and CDR2 YNFKEQ. With V trimmed by 0 bases and J by 7 bases, 9 bases remained unmatched. This CDR3 region has 17 residues. The chain's CDR3 is CASSQDLAGAKGNEQFF. CDR3 coding DNA: TGTGCCAGCAGCCAAGACCTAGCGGGAGCCAAAGGGAATGAGCAGTTCTTC.

This clonotype was seen repeatedly, ten times or more. This chain connects TRBV13 to TRBJ2-2; D unclear. This CDR3 contains 15 residues. Germline V gene data show CDR1 as PRHDT and CDR2 as FYEKMQ (reference sequence). The germline V and J ends were trimmed by 3 bases and 0 bases, with 8 bases remaining between them. The CDR3 sequence: CASSLGRANTGELFF. The DNA of the CDR3 is TGTGCCAGCAGCTTGGGCAGAGCGAACACCGGGGAGCTGTTTTTT. The whole variable domain, remainder taken from reference TRBV13 and TRBJ2-2, is AAGVIQSPRHLIKEKRETATLKCYPIPRHDTVYWYQQGPGQDPQFLISFYEKMQSDKGSIPDRFSAQQFSDYHSELNMSSLELGDSALYFCASSLGRANTGELFFGEGSRLTVL.

This clonotype was seen at least ten times. The chain links TRBV20-1 to TRBJ2-7, with 7 bases identical to TRBD2. V lost 2 bases and J lost 3; bases outside the gene matches: 4. Germline V gene sequence: CDR1 DFQATT, CDR2 SNEGSKA (reference sequence). The CDR3 has 13 residues. The CDR3 DNA is TGCAGTGCTAGACTAGCGGTGGGCTACGAGCAGTACGTC. The encoded protein is CSARLAVGYEQYV.

This clonotype showed up just a few times. The V gene is TRBV7-8, the J gene TRBJ2-7; TRBD1 might be the D (6 bases). The germline V gene encodes CDR1 SGHVS and CDR2 FQNEAQ. Trimming removed 5 bases at V and 7 bases at J, with 15 bases between. The CDR3 is made up of 13 amino acids. The CDR3 nucleotides read TGTGCCAGCAGCAGCGCTACAGGGCGTGAGCAGTACTTC. Translating it yields CASSSATGREQYF.

This clonotype appeared a few times. The chain employs TRBV25-1 and TRBJ1-1, with unresolved D. V lost 7 bases and J lost 1, with 13 bases in between. The germline V gene encodes CDR1 MGHDK and CDR2 SYGVNS. The CDR3 sequence is 14 residues long. CDR3 sequence: CASTTAGGNTEAFF. In nucleotides, the CDR3 is TGTGCCAGCACTACGGCGGGCGGGAACACTGAAGCTTTCTTT.

The V call is TRBV15, the J call TRBJ1-6; a weak D match, TRBD1 (6 bases). This CDR3 spans 16 amino acids. CDR1 LNHNV and CDR2 YYDKDF come from the germline V gene (reference sequence). V was shortened by 0 bases and J by 7 bases, with 13 bases between the two germline ends. The CDR3 region has the DNA TGTGCCACCAGCAGAGAAGGACAGATCGGGAATTCACCCCTCCACTTT. Translated, it gives CATSREGQIGNSPLHF.

This rearrangement joins TRBV24-1 to TRBJ2-1, with D possibly being TRBD2 (5 bases). Trimming pared 1 base from V and 2 bases from J, leaving 8 bases between. Germline CDR1 is KGHDR and CDR2 is SFDVKD. The CDR3 is made up of 15 amino acids. CDR3 loop: CATSDLSGTYNEQFF. CDR3 nucleotides: TGTGCCACCAGTGATTTAAGCGGTACCTACAATGAGCAGTTCTTC.

This clonotype was seen at least ten times. The rearrangement joins TRBV12-3 or TRBV12-4 to TRBJ1-5, with D unresolved. Trimming pared 5 bases from V and 6 bases from J, leaving 8 bases between. The CDR3 runs to 12 residues. The CDR3 protein is CASSPISQPQHF. The CDR3 bases are TGTGCCAGCAGTCCGATCAGTCAGCCCCAGCATTTT.

This clonotype came up many times. The chain employs TRBV7-2 and TRBJ1-1; D gene unclear. V lost 6 bases, J lost 1 base, and 9 bases lay in between. This CDR3 is built from 13 residues. Germline V gives CDR1 SGHTA, CDR2 FQGNSA. CDR3 DNA sequence: TGTGCCAGCAGTCTCCGGAAGAACACTGAAGCTTTCTTT. This gives the protein CASSLRKNTEAFF.

Ten or more counts support this clonotype. The chain links TRBV20-1 to TRBJ2-7; TRBD2 is a possible D gene (6 bases). CDR1 is DFQATT, CDR2 SNEGSKA, per germline (reference sequence). The CDR3 spans 11 residues. The V and J ends lost 1 base and 7 bases respectively, with 8 bases between them. CDR3 nucleotide sequence: TGCAGTGCTAGAGGCGGGGTTGAGCAGTACGTC. It is translated as CSARGGVEQYV.

This clonotype was detected ten times or more. The rearrangement uses TRBV10-2 and TRBJ2-3; D may be TRBD1 (6 bases). V lost 3 bases and J lost 3, with 10 bases in between. This CDR3 comprises 14 residues. Germline lookup yields CDR1 WSHSY and CDR2 SAAADI. The CDR3 DNA sequence: TGCGCCAGCAGTGAAGGACAGTTTACAGATACGCAGTATTTT. This codes for CASSEGQFTDTQYF.

V is TRBV30 and J is TRBJ1-6; 10 nucleotides agree with TRBD1. Per germline, CDR1 GTSNPN and CDR2 SVGIG (reference sequence). J gave up 13 bases and V 1 base, and 7 bases lay outside the gene matches. The CDR3 is 14 amino acids. DNA of the CDR3: TGTGCCTGGAGTGCCGGGACAGGGGATCTTCCCCTCCACTTT. Translated, it gives CAWSAGTGDLPLHF.

This clonotype showed up many times. The J gene is TRBJ2-1, the V gene TRBV15; 9 bases fit TRBD1. The germline gives CDR1 LNHNV, CDR2 YYDKDF (reference sequence). The CDR3 is 15 amino acids. The V segment lost 2 bases and the J segment 7 bases; nucleotides outside the gene matches: 6. CDR3 amino acids: CATSRSGTGRNEQFF. DNA for the CDR3: TGTGCCACCAGCAGATCCGGGACAGGGAGGAATGAGCAGTTCTTC. Supplemented by reference TRBV15 and TRBJ2-1, the full variable domain reads DAMVIQNPRYQVTQFGKPVTLSCSQTLNHNVMYWYQQKSSQAPKLLFHYYDKDFNNEADTPDNFQSRRPNTSFCFLDIRSPGLGDTAMYLCATSRSGTGRNEQFFGPGTRLTVL.

This clonotype showed up many times. The chain combines TRBV20-1 with TRBJ2-2; TRBD1 matches at 11 bases. Trimming took 6 bases from V and 7 from J; bases not matched to a gene: 4. In germline, CDR1 is DFQATT, CDR2 SNEGSKA (reference sequence). The CDR3 spans 13 residues. CDR3 sequence reads: CSARDRGYGELFF. CDR3 sequence (DNA): TGCAGTGCCAGGGACAGGGGGTACGGGGAGCTGTTTTTT.

This clonotype occurred many times. The V call is TRBV20-1, the J call TRBJ1-5, with 7 bases identical to TRBD1. The CDR3 extends over 15 amino acids. Germline CDR1 DFQATT, CDR2 SNEGSKA (reference sequence). Unmatched junction bases numbered 10, after V lost 6 bases and J lost 2 bases. Here the CDR3 reads CSAGTADLGNQPQHF. CDR3 bases: TGCAGTGCCGGGACAGCAGATCTAGGCAATCAGCCCCAGCATTTT.

This clonotype occurred a few times. This chain joins TRBV6-1 and TRBJ2-1; the match to TRBD2 covers 11 bases. With V trimmed by 6 bases and J by 4 bases, 8 bases remained unmatched. The CDR3 covers 16 residues. Germline assignment: CDR1 MNHNS and CDR2 SASEGT. The CDR3 nucleotides read TGTGCCAGCAGGCTAGCGGGGGGAACACCTTACAATGAGCAGTTCTTC. Its protein product is CASRLAGGTPYNEQFF.

This clonotype was counted between two and nine times. V usage is TRBV12-3 or TRBV12-4 and J usage is TRBJ2-3; TRBD2 might be the D (5 bases). V lost 6 bases and J lost 4, with 11 bases in between. CDR3 length: 13 residues. The CDR3 sequence: CASRGRGPDTQYF. In nucleotides, the CDR3 is TGTGCCAGCAGAGGGAGAGGTCCAGATACGCAGTATTTT.